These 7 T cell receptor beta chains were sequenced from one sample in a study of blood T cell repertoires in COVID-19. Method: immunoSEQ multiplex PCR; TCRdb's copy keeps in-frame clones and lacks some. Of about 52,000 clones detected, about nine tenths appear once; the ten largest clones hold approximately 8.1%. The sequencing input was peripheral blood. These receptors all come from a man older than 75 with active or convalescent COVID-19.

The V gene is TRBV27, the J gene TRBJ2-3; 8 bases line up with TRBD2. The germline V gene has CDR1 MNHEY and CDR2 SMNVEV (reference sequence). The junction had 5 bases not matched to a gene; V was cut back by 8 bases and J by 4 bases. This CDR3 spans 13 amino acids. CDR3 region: CASGLAGSDTQYF. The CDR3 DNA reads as TGTGCCAGCGGGCTAGCGGGCTCAGATACGCAGTATTTT.

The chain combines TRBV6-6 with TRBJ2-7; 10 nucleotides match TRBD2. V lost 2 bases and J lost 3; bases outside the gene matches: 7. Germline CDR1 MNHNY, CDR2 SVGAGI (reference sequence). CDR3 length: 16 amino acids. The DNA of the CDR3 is TGTGCCAGCAGTTACATACCTAGCGGGGGAAACTACGAGCAGTACTTC. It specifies CASSYIPSGGNYEQYF.

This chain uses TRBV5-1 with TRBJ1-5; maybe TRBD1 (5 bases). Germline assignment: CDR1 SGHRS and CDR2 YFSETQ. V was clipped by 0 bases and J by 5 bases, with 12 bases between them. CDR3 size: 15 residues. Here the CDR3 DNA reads TGCGCCAGCAGCTTGGATGGGACGGGAGATCAGCCCCAGCATTTT. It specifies CASSLDGTGDQPQHF.

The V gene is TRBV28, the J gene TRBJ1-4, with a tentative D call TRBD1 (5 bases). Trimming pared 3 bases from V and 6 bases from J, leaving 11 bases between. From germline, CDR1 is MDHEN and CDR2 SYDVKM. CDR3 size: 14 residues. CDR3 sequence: CASSFSGEDEKLFF. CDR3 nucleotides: TGTGCCAGCAGTTTCTCGGGGGAGGATGAAAAACTGTTTTTT.

CDR3 coding DNA: TGTGCCAGCAGCTTCAGGGGCCCCAATGAAAAACTGTTTTTT. It codes for CASSFRGPNEKLFF. This chain joins TRBV7-2 and TRBJ1-4; a possible D gene is TRBD1 (6 bases). The CDR3 totals 14 residues. Trimming cost V 3 bases and J 5 bases, with 10 bases left between them. Germline assignment: CDR1 SGHTA and CDR2 FQGNSA.

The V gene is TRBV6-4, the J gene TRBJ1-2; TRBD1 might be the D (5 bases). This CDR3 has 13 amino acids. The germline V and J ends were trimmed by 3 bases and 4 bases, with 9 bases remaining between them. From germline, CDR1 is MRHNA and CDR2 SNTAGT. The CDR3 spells CASSESGIYGYTF. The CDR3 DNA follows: TGTGCCAGCAGTGAGTCAGGGATCTATGGCTACACCTTC.

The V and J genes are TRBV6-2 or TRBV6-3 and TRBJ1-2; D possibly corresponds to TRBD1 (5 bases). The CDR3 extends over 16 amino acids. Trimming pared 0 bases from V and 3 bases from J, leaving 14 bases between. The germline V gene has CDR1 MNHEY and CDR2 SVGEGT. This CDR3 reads CASSYSSGGTDYGYTF. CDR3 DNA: TGTGCCAGCAGTTACTCCAGCGGGGGGACCGACTATGGCTACACCTTC.